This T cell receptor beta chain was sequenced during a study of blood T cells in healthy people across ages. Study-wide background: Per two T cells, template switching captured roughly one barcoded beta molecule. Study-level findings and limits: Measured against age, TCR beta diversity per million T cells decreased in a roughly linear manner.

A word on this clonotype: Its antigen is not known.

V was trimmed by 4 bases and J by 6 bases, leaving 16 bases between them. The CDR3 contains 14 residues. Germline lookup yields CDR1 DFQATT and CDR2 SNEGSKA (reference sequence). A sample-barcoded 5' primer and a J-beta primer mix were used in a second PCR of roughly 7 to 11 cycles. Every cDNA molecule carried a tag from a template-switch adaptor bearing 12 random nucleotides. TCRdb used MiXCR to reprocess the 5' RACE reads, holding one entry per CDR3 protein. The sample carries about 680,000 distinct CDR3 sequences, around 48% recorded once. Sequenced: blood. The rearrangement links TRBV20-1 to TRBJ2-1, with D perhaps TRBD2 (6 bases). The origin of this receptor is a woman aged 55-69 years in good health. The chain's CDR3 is CSATPGVGGNEQFF. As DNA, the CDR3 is TGCAGTGCTACCCCGGGAGTGGGGGGCAATGAGCAGTTCTTC.